This passage covers 27 T cell receptor beta chains from one sample sequenced in a study of memory CD4+ T cells and cytomegalovirus serostatus (dated by TCRdb to between 2017 and 2020). Receptor amplification or capture employed the immunoSEQ multiplex PCR assay. TCRdb limited this immuneACCESS table to in-frame rearrangements with V and J called. A share of clones is missing; checked studies link under half to unresolved V genes, and the rest is unexplained. Present in this sample are 40,000 or so clones, approximately 80% of which were seen just once. Roughly 1.1% of the sample rests with the top ten. Single viable CD3+CD4+CD8-CD45RO+ cells were sorted as memory CD4+ T cells on a FACSAria II. The sample comprised memory CD4+ T cells from blood. These receptors came from an adult in good health and CMV-seronegative.

In DNA form, the CDR3 reads TGCGCCAGCAGGGAAGGGTATGGAAACACCATATATTTT. Translated, it gives CASREGYGNTIYF. This chain uses TRBV5-1 with TRBJ1-3; D is unclear. V lost 5 bases, J lost 3 bases, and 9 bases lay in between. Germline values: CDR1 SGHRS, CDR2 YFSETQ. The CDR3 is made up of 13 amino acids.

The J gene is TRBJ2-1, the V gene TRBV9; 14 nucleotides align to TRBD2. Germline CDR1 SGDLS, CDR2 YYNGEE. With V trimmed by 4 bases and J by 10 bases, 4 bases remained unmatched. The CDR3 length is 14 residues. The CDR3, as DNA: TGTGCCAGCAGCCCAGGACTAGCGGGAGGAGAGCAGTTCTTC. This sequence encodes CASSPGLAGGEQFF.

The chain combines TRBV5-4 with TRBJ2-3, with 9 bases matching TRBD2. CDR3 length: 15 residues. Trimming at V came to 4 bases and at J to 7 bases, leaving 10 bases not matched to a gene. The germline gives CDR1 SGHNT, CDR2 YYREEE (reference sequence). The CDR3, as DNA: TGTGCCAGCAGCCTAACCCTAGCGGGGCACCATACGCAGTATTTT. It is translated as CASSLTLAGHHTQYF.

J is TRBJ1-5 and V is TRBV19, with D maybe TRBD1 (5 bases). The CDR3 is 15 residues long. Trimming shortened V by 2 bases and J by 7 bases, and 15 bases separated the two germline ends. Germline V gives CDR1 LNHDA, CDR2 SQIVND (reference sequence). DNA of the CDR3: TGTGCCAGTAGTATAATTTCCCAGGGTGGACAGCCCCAGCATTTT. As protein: CASSIISQGGQPQHF.

This clone has just a few counts. The J gene is TRBJ1-1, the V gene TRBV30; no reliable D call. Looked up from germline, CDR1 is GTSNPN and CDR2 is SVGIG (reference sequence). The CDR3 has 12 residues. V lost 2 bases and J 0 bases, leaving 4 bases between the germline ends. This CDR3 reads CAWSPLNTEAFF. The CDR3 bases are TGTGCCTGGAGTCCCCTGAACACTGAAGCTTTCTTT.

The chain joins TRBV5-5 to TRBJ1-1; a weak D match, TRBD1 (5 bases). The CDR3 consists of 14 residues. Per the germline V gene, CDR1 is SGHKS and CDR2 is YYEKEE (reference sequence). The germline V and J ends were trimmed by 4 bases and 1 base, with 11 bases remaining between them. This chain's CDR3 is CASSRDGSNTEAFF. CDR3 bases: TGTGCCAGCAGCAGGGACGGGTCGAACACTGAAGCTTTCTTT.

V gene TRBV6-5 combines with J gene TRBJ1-1; no clear D. V was cut by 6 bases and J by 1 base, with 3 bases left in between. The CDR3 is made up of 11 amino acids. Germline V gene lookup returns CDR1 MNHEY and CDR2 SVGAGI. The CDR3 loop reads CASRENTEAFF. In DNA, the CDR3 is TGTGCCAGCAGGGAGAACACTGAAGCTTTCTTT.

The chain carries TRBV19 and TRBJ1-5; tentatively, D is TRBD1 (6 bases). The CDR3 loop spans 17 amino acids. V dropped 3 bases and J dropped 2 bases, with 17 bases sitting between them. The germline gives CDR1 LNHDA, CDR2 SQIVND (reference sequence). CDR3 DNA sequence: TGTGCCAGTAGTATTCCCCAGGGGCGCGGGGGCAATCAGCCCCAGCATTTT. It yields the protein CASSIPQGRGGNQPQHF.

The chain couples TRBV7-8 to TRBJ2-7; either TRBD1 or TRBD2 may fit D (6 bases each). The CDR3 loop spans 15 amino acids. Germline assignment: CDR1 SGHVS and CDR2 FQNEAQ. V dropped 1 base and J dropped 3 bases, with 13 bases sitting between them. CDR3 in amino acids: CASSLVGGGGYEQYF. CDR3 coding DNA: TGTGCCAGCAGCTTAGTGGGGGGCGGAGGCTACGAGCAGTACTTC.

The chain couples TRBV27 to TRBJ2-3; TRBD2 aligns across 7 bases. The CDR3 consists of 14 residues. Germline trimming cut 4 bases from V and 7 bases from J; bases unmatched to any gene: 8. Looked up from germline, CDR1 is MNHEY and CDR2 is SMNVEV (reference sequence). As DNA, the CDR3 is TGTGCCAGCAGTTCGCGGACTAGTTGGTATACGCAGTATTTT. Translation gives CASSSRTSWYTQYF.

This clone showed up just a few times. This sequence joins TRBV30 and TRBJ2-5; 9 bases agree with TRBD2. The CDR3 sequence is 15 residues long. Germline-derived CDR1 and CDR2 are GTSNPN and SVGIG (reference sequence). Unmatched junction bases numbered 8, after V lost 2 bases and J lost 4 bases. CDR3 bases: TGTGCCTGGAGTAAATTAGCGGGAGTACGAGAGACCCAGTACTTC. Amino acid sequence: CAWSKLAGVRETQYF.

This sequence joins TRBV11-1 and TRBJ1-1; D may be TRBD1 (5 bases). CDR3 size: 15 residues. The germline V and J ends were trimmed by 1 base and 1 base, with 10 bases remaining between them. From germline, CDR1 is SGHAT and CDR2 FQDESV (reference sequence). The CDR3 sequence: CASSLGAGWNTEAFF. CDR3 DNA sequence: TGTGCCAGCAGCTTAGGAGCAGGGTGGAACACTGAAGCTTTCTTT.

The V and J genes are TRBV29-1 and TRBJ2-3; 7 nucleotides align to TRBD2. Germline CDR1 and CDR2: SQVTM and ANQGSEA. This CDR3 has 14 residues. V shed 0 bases, J shed 3 bases, and the junction held 3 bases outside the gene matches. CDR3 in amino acids: CSVEDSGGTDTQYF. DNA of the CDR3: TGCAGCGTTGAAGACTCGGGAGGAACAGATACGCAGTATTTT.

The chain recombines TRBV18 with TRBJ1-2, with D unresolved. Germline CDR1 reads KGHSH; CDR2 reads LQKENI. V dropped 3 bases and J dropped 4 bases, with 9 bases sitting between them. This CDR3 contains 13 residues. CDR3 bases: TGTGCCAGCTCACCCGATGGCCTCTATGGCTACACCTTC. Protein sequence: CASSPDGLYGYTF. The variable domain in full, with the rest retrieved from reference TRBV18 and TRBJ1-2, is NAGVMQNPRHLVRRRGQEARLRCSPMKGHSHVYWYRQLPEEGLKFMVYLQKENIIDESGMPKERFSAEFPKEGPSILRIQQVVRGDSAAYFCASSPDGLYGYTFGSGTRLTVV.

This chain joins TRBV6-1 and TRBJ2-1; 11 bases map to TRBD2. Germline CDR1 MNHNS, CDR2 SASEGT. With 4 bases clipped from V and 7 bases from J, the junction kept 12 bases outside the gene matches. The CDR3 runs to 17 residues. CDR3 in DNA: TGTGCCAGCAGTGGCCCCCGACTAGCGGGATTGGTAAATGAGCAGTTCTTC. This gives the protein CASSGPRLAGLVNEQFF.

This chain uses TRBV19 with TRBJ2-3, with TRBD2 matching 13 bases. This CDR3 spans 14 amino acids. The V gene end was trimmed by 8 bases and the J gene end by 4 bases; junction bases not matched to a gene: 3. The germline V gene has CDR1 LNHDA and CDR2 SQIVND (reference sequence). The CDR3 region is CASGTSGAPDTQYF. CDR3 coding DNA: TGTGCCAGTGGGACTAGCGGGGCGCCAGATACGCAGTATTTT.

Only one count was recorded for this clone. The rearrangement joins TRBV2 to TRBJ1-6, with D maybe TRBD1 (5 bases). Germline V gene lookup returns CDR1 SNHLY and CDR2 FYNNEI. Trimming stripped 7 bases from V and 10 bases from J, with 17 bases between. This CDR3 spans 14 amino acids. This chain's CDR3 is CASIRDPAGSPLHF. The CDR3 bases are TGTGCCAGCATTAGGGACCCAGCAGGATCACCCCTCCACTTT.

V and J are TRBV4-2 and TRBJ1-4; a possible D gene is TRBD1 (5 bases). Germline CDR1 reads LGHNA; CDR2 reads YNFKEQ. Trimming stripped 7 bases from V and 8 bases from J, with 20 bases between. The CDR3 is 15 amino acids. The CDR3 DNA is TGTGCCAGCAAGGCCCCCGGGGGGATTGAAGAAAAACTGTTTTTT. Encoded protein: CASKAPGGIEEKLFF.

V is TRBV11-3 and J is TRBJ2-1; perhaps TRBD2 as D (6 bases). Germline V CDR1 and CDR2: SGHNT, YENEEA. The V gene lost 5 bases and the J gene lost 4 bases, with 15 bases spanning the gap. The CDR3 is made up of 15 amino acids. CDR3 region: CASSVGTPIYNEQFF. In DNA form, the CDR3 reads TGTGCCAGCAGCGTCGGGACTCCGATATACAATGAGCAGTTCTTC.

This chain joins TRBV11-3 and TRBJ1-2; a possible D gene is TRBD1 (5 bases). V shed 1 base and J shed 5 bases, with 14 bases lying between them. The CDR3 contains 15 residues. Germline CDR1 SGHNT, CDR2 YENEEA. CDR3 coding DNA: TGTGCCAGCAGCTTAGTGGCCGATTCAGGGTATGGCTACACCTTC. It specifies CASSLVADSGYGYTF.

The V and J genes are TRBV7-9 and TRBJ2-7, with 7 bases that match TRBD1. The CDR3 contains 15 residues. CDR1 and CDR2 from the germline V gene are SEHNR and FQNEAQ (reference sequence). V lost 4 bases and J lost 8; bases outside the gene matches: 14. The CDR3 sequence: CASSSIRGPLVKQYF. The CDR3 nucleotides are TGTGCCAGCAGCTCCATAAGGGGGCCTCTCGTCAAGCAGTACTTC.

Only a few counts were recorded for this clone. This chain joins TRBV10-1 and TRBJ2-1; D not resolved. Germline CDR1 WNHNN, CDR2 SYGVQD (reference sequence). Trimming cost V 0 bases and J 7 bases, with 13 bases left between them. The CDR3 is 15 amino acids. As DNA, the CDR3 is TGCGCCAGCAGTGAGTCTCGTGTAACCGGTAATGAGCAGTTCTTC. The encoded protein is CASSESRVTGNEQFF.

The V and J genes are TRBV11-2 and TRBJ1-3; maybe TRBD1 (6 bases). V shed 11 bases and J shed 5 bases, with 16 bases lying between them. CDR3 length: 13 amino acids. CDR1 and CDR2 from the germline V gene are SGHAT and FQNNGV. For the CDR3, the DNA is TGTGCCGCTGGCAGGGGAGGTCGAAACACCATATATTTT. Its protein product is CAAGRGGRNTIYF.

V usage is TRBV20-1 and J usage is TRBJ2-7, with D uncertain. The CDR3 extends over 11 amino acids. Germline lookup yields CDR1 DFQATT and CDR2 SNEGSKA (reference sequence). V was trimmed by 3 bases and J by 5 bases, leaving 8 bases between them. The CDR3 protein is CSARWLDEQYF. For the CDR3, the DNA is TGCAGTGCTAGGTGGCTGGACGAGCAGTACTTC.

This clone was seen a single time. This rearrangement joins TRBV5-6 to TRBJ1-3; D is perhaps TRBD1 (6 bases). CDR3 length: 16 residues. V was clipped by 0 bases and J by 2 bases, with 12 bases between them. The V gene's germline CDR1 is SGHDT and CDR2 YYEEEE. The CDR3 DNA reads TGTGCCAGCAGCTTGGGGGGGCAGAACGCTGGAAACACCATATATTTT. Protein product: CASSLGGQNAGNTIYF. Drawing the rest from reference TRBV5-6 and TRBJ1-3, the complete variable domain is DAGVTQSPTHLIKTRGQQVTLRCSPKSGHDTVSWYQQALGQGPQFIFQYYEEEERQRGNFPDRFSGHQFPNYSSELNVNALLLGDSALYLCASSLGGQNAGNTIYFGEGSWLTVV.

This sequence joins TRBV7-2 and TRBJ2-3; D is ambiguous. CDR3 size: 12 residues. V was clipped by 5 bases and J by 3 bases, with 6 bases between them. Germline V gives CDR1 SGHTA, CDR2 FQGNSA. This CDR3 is CASSPRTDTQYF. The CDR3 region has the DNA TGTGCCAGCAGCCCCAGGACAGATACGCAGTATTTT. Variable domain in full (rest from reference TRBV7-2 and TRBJ2-3): GAGVSQSPSNKVTEKGKDVELRCDPISGHTALYWYRQSLGQGLEFLIYFQGNSAPDKSGLPSDRFSAERTGGSVSTLTIQRTQQEDSAVYLCASSPRTDTQYFGPGTRLTVL.

V usage is TRBV10-3 and J usage is TRBJ1-1; D unresolved. Trimming stripped 8 bases from V and 1 base from J, with 11 bases between. The CDR3 has 13 residues. CDR1 is ENHRY and CDR2 is SYGVKD in the germline V gene. The CDR3 protein is CAIAVNQNTEAFF. The DNA for the CDR3 is TGTGCCATCGCCGTTAACCAGAACACTGAAGCTTTCTTT.